The clone carrying this T cell receptor (beta chain) was detected once. Its antigen is not known. This entry is derived from a study of beta chain features in type 1 diabetes. Study-level findings and limits: Naive, central memory and regulatory TCRB repertoires appeared more similar among patients than healthy donors.

Sequenced material consisted of expressed TCRB transcripts (all of the isolated RNA was reverse transcribed). The repertoire was sequenced with immunoSEQ multiplex PCR; TCRdb's copy has only in-frame clones and lacks some. The table records hundreds of thousands of clones, about 63% of them present only once. Germline lookup yields CDR1 GTSNPN and CDR2 SVGIG (reference sequence). The germline V and J ends were trimmed by 5 bases and 0 bases, with 13 bases remaining between them. The CDR3 consists of 15 residues. This receptor was taken from a man in his thirties or forties in good health. Source material: naive CD4+ T cells from blood. This chain links TRBV30 with TRBJ1-4; no definite D call. The CDR3 region is CAWLAAAATNEKLFF. The CDR3 region has the DNA TGTGCCTGGTTAGCGGCCGCGGCAACTAATGAAAAACTGTTTTTT.